Here is one T cell receptor beta chain with its context. In terms of age and location, participants ranged from roughly 18 to 89 years and lived in approximately 26 US areas. This sample was included in a study of blood T cell repertoires in COVID-19. Study information: Collection of acute and convalescent COVID-19 samples took place in the United States, Italy and Spain.

TCRdb's table, derived via immunoSEQ multiplex PCR, lists solely in-frame clones and lacks some. The sample includes fewer than 200,000 clones, roughly 87% seen only once; the top ten take roughly 1.2%. V dropped 0 bases and J dropped 1 base, with 8 bases sitting between them. The CDR3 is 15 residues long. The germline gives CDR1 SGHTS, CDR2 YDEGEE. The genes are TRBV5-8 and TRBJ1-5; no firm D call. Sequenced material: PBMCs or T cells enriched from blood (not recorded which). This TCR came from a human donor with acute COVID-19. The donor label of this sample is uncertain. CDR3 nucleotides: TGTGCCAGCAGCTTGGAACAAATAAGCAATCAGCCCCAGCATTTT. This sequence encodes CASSLEQISNQPQHF.